Listed here is a single TCR beta chain. Its antigen remains unidentified. The entry originates in a study of CXCR3-negative and CXCR3-positive naive CD8 T cells. This CDR3 comprises 16 residues. CDR1 and CDR2 from the germline V gene are WSHSY and SAAADI. Points from the study as a whole: The study found CXCR3 expression partially decreased after cryopreservation and ran most assays on fresh PBMCs.

5' RACE that incorporated UMI labels was used to prepare the TRB cDNA libraries. For each CDR3 protein, TCRdb gives one entry from its re-call of the 5' RACE reads, without DNA. Here the sample table reports about 130,000 distinct CDR3 sequences. This rearrangement joins TRBV10-2 to TRBJ1-4; TCRdb designates TRBD1, a call that cannot be tested without DNA. This clonotype originated in a human donor in good health. Some clones in this sample may be carry-over from other donors' samples. Sequencing used naive CXCR3- CD8+ T cells from blood. Subset denoted: CD45RO-CCR7+CD27+CD95- naive CD8+ T cells lacking CXCR3 (TNR3-). The CDR3 here is CASSEALTGTNEKLFF.